This T cell receptor beta chain was recorded in a study of cytomegalovirus exposure and HLA in healthy donors (dated by TCRdb to the late 2010s). General notes on the study: In an earlier analysis of approximately 500 of the donors, around 300 Gb of sequence data and 100 million or so unique TCR beta sequences from about 179 million T cells were reported. Approximately 310 gigabases of sequencing data and roughly 90 million unique TCR sequences were included in an early release covering roughly 600 HLA-typed donors. Among the approximately 400 genotyped donors, around 79% belonged to the genetic ancestry cluster associated with self-reported Caucasian donors. The study was designed to test whether signatures of past pathogen exposure could be identified by cataloging public T cell receptors. The T cell repertoires of 666 subjects were profiled by immunosequencing and related to cytomegalovirus serostatus. Besides the first cohort of more than 650 subjects, a separate validation cohort made up of about 120 different subjects was used. High-throughput TCR immunosequencing, statistical association of individual TCRs with disease status, and machine learning were combined to predict cytomegalovirus infection status. To study patterns of TCR occurrence, a later analysis re-analyzed previously published TCR beta repertoires from several hundred donors and added high-resolution HLA genotyping. Rather than drawing on any new phenotypic data, the later analysis identified candidate immune exposures from TCR beta sequences and the way those sequences occurred across donors. In an earlier analysis of a few hundred of the donors, high-throughput TCR beta sequencing was used to judge whether each TCR beta V gene segment behaved as functional or pseudogenic. Donor age, sex, ethnicity and CMV serostatus were compiled together with the repertoire data. A later genetic analysis took genome-wide SNP genotypes for about 55% of the 666 donors and used that subset as a discovery cohort. All discovery cohort repertoires had been generated using a single sequencing platform. HLA typing covered class I and class II loci at four-digit resolution. Typing coverage differed by locus: A, B, C, DRB1 and DQB1 were typed in roughly 629-630 donors, DQA1 in about 550, DPA1 in some 570, and DPB1 in 472. Because of strong linkage in the cohort, roughly five DR-DQ haplotypes were treated as single units for association and clustering. On average, roughly 250,000 unique TCR beta nucleotide sequences were sequenced per donor among about 400 genotyped donors of the cohort, with roughly 18% of those sequences being non-productive. Study-level results and caveats: Linkage disequilibrium might explain the correlated functional status among segregating V segments, but an unknown experimental factor could not be ruled out. The 87-base-pair reads could not distinguish some IMGT-functional V segments, including TRBV6-2 and TRBV6-3, so those segments were excluded. V-gene and J-gene trimming of TCR beta chains was associated with a missense DCLRE1C variant in a later genetic analysis, and the association was replicated in an independent cohort. This cohort had only TCR beta chains sequenced, and the lack of alpha or paired-chain data limited which features could be detected. A later analysis found that most CMV-associated TCR beta chains appeared HLA-restricted, with HLA associations seemingly driven largely by CMV exposure. An earlier analysis of approximately 570 of the donors showed that most TCR beta V segments appeared in productive rearrangements either about 87% or about 30% of the time, which broadly matched IMGT annotations. A later analysis found that HLA-associated TCR beta chains were more clonally expanded and had lower generation probabilities than equally common non-associated chains. Most TCR sequences were seen in very few donors, while some public TCRs were found in many individuals. In vitro tests confirmed that a few of the cytomegalovirus-associated TCR beta chains recognize cytomegalovirus antigens. The study gave a list of around 170 TCR beta chains associated with cytomegalovirus. A later analysis reported that several top co-occurrence clusters appeared linked to parvovirus B19, influenza, CMV and Epstein-Barr virus. A further reported finding was that TCR beta sequences accurately predicted the HLA-A and HLA-B alleles for most subjects in the first cohort. Because HLA typing was missing for some donors at each locus, association tests included only the typed subset. Because counts were too low, 15 or so rarely observed V segments, including chromosome 9 orphons, were excluded from the earlier analysis of a few hundred of the donors. The authors suggested that the approach could potentially be generalized to other disease states and immunological phenotypes. The classifier was reported to diagnose cytomegalovirus status with high specificity and sensitivity in both the original cohort and the validation cohort. A later analysis associated 16,951 TCR beta sequences with specific HLA alleles at a false discovery rate of 0.05. Sequencing depth was assumed to be roughly uniform across donors in the presence/absence analyses, though that assumption may not hold. A cluster of highly shared sequence variants was judged likely to represent a technical artifact of the sequencing pipeline. Compared with the roughly 670-donor mean, donors in an Asian-associated ancestry cluster had fewer N-insertions in productive TCRs, according to a later genetic analysis. When HLA alleles, especially DR and DQ, strongly co-occurred, TCR associations were difficult to assign to individual alleles. CMV serostatus was the only immune exposure information available for the cohort. According to a later analysis, TCR association rates differed among HLA loci, with DRB1 alleles showing the most associated TCRs and HLA-C alleles showing the fewest.

For CDR1 and CDR2, the germline V gene lists SGHRS and YFSETQ. The junction carries 7 bases between V and J, which are trimmed by 3 bases and 0 bases respectively. There are 14 amino acids in the CDR3, from cysteine to phenylalanine inclusive. The read is trimmed to its CDR3 DNA, 42 bases read in frame from base 1. Worth noting for this clone: Its antigen target is currently unknown. No much larger clone exists at a distance of one base, and base qualities are not known.

In total, approximately 690 healthy bone marrow donors made up the cohort. At the time of sampling, all cohort members were nominally healthy, though unrecorded immune exposures were likely present. The donor was CMV seronegative and was included in the group of a few hundred seronegative cohort members. A peripheral blood sample was collected from each donor, and TCR beta sequencing was performed on peripheral blood mononuclear cells. The Qiagen DNeasy Blood Extraction Kit was used to extract genomic DNA from the blood cell samples. Receptor amplification or capture employed the immunoSEQ multiplex PCR assay. The multiplex PCR relied on a mix of 60 forward primers for TCR Vbeta segments and 13 reverse primers for TCR Jbeta segments. The CDR3 region of rearranged TCR beta genes was amplified from genomic DNA by a multiplex PCR assay. The amplified TCR beta libraries were sequenced on the Illumina HiSeq System as 87-base-pair reads. The source study handled its data this way. A later analysis tallied 80 million to 95 million unique TCR beta chains across the 660 or so repertoires, and some 10 million of those chains were shared by two or more donors. A nearest-neighbor algorithm error-corrected the raw reads and collapsed the reads into unique sequences, merging closely related sequences to remove PCR and sequencing errors. V, D and J gene segments were assigned by aligning CDR3 sequences to IMGT reference sequences. For a sequence to be retained, at least a six-nucleotide match to both a V gene segment and a J gene segment was required. Rearrangements were called productive when the CDR3 lacked stop codons and stayed in frame with V and J; all others were non-productive. CDR3 was defined by IMGT convention, running from the second conserved V-encoded cysteine to the conserved J-encoded phenylalanine. In an earlier analysis of some 550 of the donors, sequences lacking an unambiguous match to a single V gene segment were excluded. In an earlier analysis of a few hundred of the donors, a V segment was called functional when productive rearrangements were above 56.7%, and segregating when the standard deviation between donors exceeded 5%. A statistical classification framework was built for diagnosing cytomegalovirus status from the catalog of TCR beta chain sequences. In a later analysis, V and J genes were assigned by comparing TCR nucleotide sequences against IMGT/GENE-DB human TR gene sequences. A later analysis assigned CDR3 sequences and most-parsimonious VDJ recombination scenarios with the TCRdist pipeline. A later analysis defined each TCR beta chain by its CDR3 amino acid sequence plus V-gene family, and excluded reads lacking a unique V-gene family. In a later analysis, fewer than 600 highly shared, low-generation-probability nucleotide sequences were removed to address suspected cross-contamination and a sequencing artifact. In a later analysis, a clonal expansion index was calculated for each public chain from normalized within-repertoire ranks of inferred template counts. Generation probabilities in a later analysis came from a VDJ recombination model fitted to out-of-frame rearrangements, and those results were checked against IGoR. In a later analysis, hypergeometric tests were used to score TCR-TCR, TCR-HLA and TCR-CMV co-occurrence, with a repertoire-size bias correction applied to TCR pairs. A later analysis estimated false discovery rates by permuting HLA or CMV assignments 20 times. In a later analysis, co-occurring TCRs were grouped using DBSCAN, and TCRdist sequence similarity was added for clustering within HLA-allele-positive subsets. For co-occurrence clustering, repertoires with fewer than 30,000 or more than 120,000 public chains were excluded, along with four to six repertoires with anomalous nucleotide sharing. TCRdb re-hosts the immuneACCESS table, in-frame sequences only. Its copies lack some clones; in the studies checked, an unresolved V gene accounts for under half of them, and the cause for the rest is not known. That table furnishes V, J and clone size, whereas the DNA furnished D and trimming. This sample has roughly 100,000 clones in its table, and 82% of those were observed once. The biggest ten clones account for about 3.8% of the sample.

Sequencing was performed on PBMCs. The sequence was collected from a man in his forties or fifties in good health and CMV-seronegative. Recombination joined TRBV5-1 with TRBJ2-1; 5 matching bases give a weak D call of TRBD2. The nucleotides are TGCGCCAGCAGCTCGGACTCCTCCTACAATGAGCAGTTCTTC. It specifies CASSSDSSYNEQFF.